Reported below is one T cell receptor beta chain. CDR1 and CDR2 from the germline V gene are PRHDT and FYEKMQ (reference sequence). There are 16 residues in the CDR3. After removal of 1 base from V and 0 bases from J, the junction contained 6 bases not matched to a gene. TCRdb keeps only in-frame clones here, not all; method: immunoSEQ multiplex PCR. Of approximately 94,000 clones listed, around 90% were seen once; the top ten hold around 4.9%. The sample is drawn from a study of blood T cell repertoires in COVID-19. As for the study in general: Both acute and convalescent COVID-19 samples were obtained from the United States, Italy and Spain. T cells, B-cell-depleted T cells, or PBMCs supplied cDNA or gDNA.

This rearrangement joins TRBV13 to TRBJ2-7; 7 bases are shared with TRBD1. Specimen: peripheral blood. The receptor's source is an elderly woman with active COVID-19. CDR3 region: CASSLEGQVTSYEQYF. DNA of the CDR3: TGTGCCAGCAGCTTAGAAGGACAGGTCACCTCCTACGAGCAGTACTTC.